This paragraph covers one T cell receptor beta chain sequence. What it binds is unknown. The data derive from a study of cytomegalovirus exposure and HLA in healthy donors. Study results and caveats: Fewer N-insertions than the approximately 610-donor mean were reportedly shown by an Asian-associated ancestry cluster in a later analysis.

The PCR contained 60 Vbeta and 13 Jbeta primers. TCRdb's table, derived via immunoSEQ multiplex PCR, lists solely in-frame clones and lacks some. The listing contains 150,000 to 200,000 clones. Sequenced input: PBMCs. This receptor was obtained from a woman younger than 30 in good health and CMV-seropositive.

The CDR3 bases are TGTGCCAGCAGCCAAACTAGCGGAGCATCCTACGAGCAGTACTTC. Encoded protein: CASSQTSGASYEQYF. J is TRBJ2-7 and V is TRBV7-6, with 8 bases that match TRBD2. The germline CDR1 and CDR2 sequences are SGHVS and FNYEAQ. V lost 5 bases, J lost 1 base, and 7 bases stayed unmatched. This CDR3 has 15 residues.